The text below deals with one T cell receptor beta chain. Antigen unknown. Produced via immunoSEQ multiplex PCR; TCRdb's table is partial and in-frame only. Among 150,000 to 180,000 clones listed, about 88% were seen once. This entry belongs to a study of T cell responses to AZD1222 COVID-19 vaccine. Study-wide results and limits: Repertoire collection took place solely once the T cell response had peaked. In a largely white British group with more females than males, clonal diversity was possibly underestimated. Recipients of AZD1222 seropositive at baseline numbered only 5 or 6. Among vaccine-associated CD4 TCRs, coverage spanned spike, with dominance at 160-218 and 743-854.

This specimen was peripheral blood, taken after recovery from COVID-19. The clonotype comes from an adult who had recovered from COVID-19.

The CDR3 nucleotides read TGTGCCAGCAGTCTAGACAATAGCAATCAGCCCCAGCATTTT. This sequence encodes CASSLDNSNQPQHF. The rearrangement joins TRBV6-2 or TRBV6-3 to TRBJ1-5; D unresolved. The CDR3 has 14 amino acids. The germline gives CDR1 MNHEY, CDR2 SVGEGT. V lost 5 bases and J lost 0, with 8 bases in between.